The entry that follows covers one T cell receptor beta chain sequence. This entry comes from a study of technical replicates of blood from a few donors. Per germline, CDR1 MGHRA and CDR2 YSYEKL. The CDR3 loop spans 15 amino acids. The data were produced by immunoSEQ multiplex PCR, yet TCRdb's version contains in-frame clones alone and is incomplete. The sample has tens of thousands of clones, about nine tenths seen once. This chain uses TRBV4-1 with TRBJ2-5; weak D call: TRBD1 (5 bases). The DNA end favors TRBJ2-7, so the J call may be wrong. The TCR originated in a human donor in good health. Some clones in this sample may be carry-over from other donors' samples. Specimen: T cells isolated from PBMCs. The CDR3 DNA reads as TGCGCCAGCAGCCAAGTCCCACCTCAGGGTGGCGAGCAGTACTTC. Translating gives CASSQVPPQGGEQYF.